Here is one T cell receptor beta chain with its context. This specimen belongs to a study of T cells in Graves' hyperthyroidism and ophthalmopathy. The source material, RNA transcripts, was used to amplify TCR beta CDR3 regions. An initial round of RT-PCR targeting the TCR CDR3 relied on the HTBI primer set. TCRdb re-analysed the multiplex PCR reads in MiXCR, keeping a single row per CDR3 protein. The data show over 450,000 distinct CDR3 sequences, roughly 17% seen once. This CDR3 region has 16 residues. V shed 6 bases, J shed 6 bases, and the junction held 8 bases outside the gene matches. Germline loops: CDR1 MNHEY, CDR2 SMNVEV (reference sequence).

Sequenced: blood. This sequence joins TRBV27 and TRBJ2-3; 14 positions agree with TRBD2. The receptor was derived from a woman between 18 and 30 years old with Graves' ophthalmopathy. CDR3 protein: CASSEPGLAGVDTQYF. The DNA for the CDR3 is TGTGCCAGCAGCGAACCGGGACTAGCGGGAGTCGATACGCAGTATTTT.